These T cell receptor beta chains were read from a single sample in a study of CD8 T cells in ankylosing spondylitis. TCRdb reanalysed the 5' RACE reads using MiXCR and keeps one entry per CDR3 protein. The repertoire holds 700,000 to 850,000 distinct CDR3 sequences, with approximately 12% as singletons. Sequenced sample: blood, either unsorted or a sorted T cell fraction (not recorded which). These receptors were taken from a male donor with ankylosing spondylitis. Each CDR3 is given with its conserved first and last residue. Each record gives: clone size, J gene, D gene, V gene, CDR3 DNA, CDR3 protein. A D gene is named only where the DNA matches it firmly. Size is stated for part of the rows, as once, few or many counts, or as a class when the clone is expanded.

few	TRBJ1-3	-	TRBV7-2	TGTGCCAGCAGATTTGTCCAGGGACCTGGAAACACCATATATTTT	CASRFVQGPGNTIYF
few	TRBJ2-1	-	TRBV7-2	TGTGCCAGCAGCCGACCCGGGACGGGGAATGAGCAGTTCTTC	CASSRPGTGNEQFF
-	TRBJ2-5	TRBD2	TRBV12-3/TRBV12-4	TGTGCCAGCAGCTCTCTAGCGGCCCTAAAGGAGACCCAGTACTTC	CASSSLAALKETQYF
-	TRBJ2-7	-	TRBV5-1	TGCGCCAGCAGCTTGGCCACTTGGAGCGGCGAGCAGTACTTC	CASSLATWSGEQYF
few	TRBJ1-1	-	TRBV29-1	TGCAGCGTGGCGTGGGGGGGGGATGAAGCTTTCTTT	CSVAWGGDEAFF
-	TRBJ1-5	-	TRBV19	TGTGCCAGTACCGAGGGGGAGGGGATAATCTTT	CASTEGEGIIF
many	TRBJ2-6	-	TRBV20-1	TGCAGTGCCCCCGTGGGCGGGGCTGGGGCCAACGTCCTGACTTTC	CSAPVGGAGANVLTF
-	TRBJ2-7	-	TRBV20-1	TGCAGTGCTCCGCGGAGGGCGGGACCGCACCTAGAGCAGTACTTC	CSAPRRAGPHLEQYF
-	TRBJ2-3	-	TRBV7-6	TGTGCCAGCAGCTTAAGCCCCCCGCAGGAGGGAACAGATACGCAGTATTTT	CASSLSPPQEGTDTQYF
many	TRBJ2-4	TRBD1	TRBV4-1	TGCGCCAGCAGCCAAGATCTTGGGACAGTCCGTCAGTACTTC	CASSQDLGTVRQYF
few	TRBJ2-7	-	TRBV20-1	TGCAGTGGTTCCGGGCTCTCACTCCTCAACGAGCAGTACTTC	CSGSGLSLLNEQYF
many	TRBJ2-5	-	TRBV5-1	TGTGCCAGCAGTTTAGGGGTCGGGGAGACCCAGTACTTC	CASSLGVGETQYF
-	TRBJ2-1	-	TRBV29-1	TGCAGCGCACCAGCGGGCCCCTACAATGAGCAGTTCTTC	CSAPAGPYNEQFF
many	TRBJ2-2	-	TRBV20-1	TGCAGTGCTAGTGGGGTCAGCACCGGGGAGCTGTTTTTT	CSASGVSTGELFF
-	TRBJ2-4	-	TRBV7-9	TGTGCCAGCAGCTTAGGTGCGGGGTTGCACATTCAGTACTTC	CASSLGAGLHIQYF
few	TRBJ1-4	TRBD1	TRBV15	TGTGCCACCAGCAGGGAAGGGACAGGCGGGGAAAAACTGTTTTTT	CATSREGTGGEKLFF
many	TRBJ1-4	-	TRBV20-1	TGCAGTGCCCGCCGGGGATCTGGTGAAAAACTGTTTTTT	CSARRGSGEKLFF
-	TRBJ2-2	-	TRBV12-3/TRBV12-4	TGTGCCAGCAGTCATACAGGGAGCTTCGGCACCGGGGAGCTGTTTTTT	CASSHTGSFGTGELFF